What follows are 11 T cell receptor beta chains derived from one specimen sequenced in a study of neurological immune-mediated disorders. TCRdb used MiXCR to reprocess the 5' RACE reads, holding one entry per CDR3 protein. The repertoire holds roughly 56,000 distinct CDR3 sequences, more than 9.5% seen once, with about 1.7% in the top ten. The sequenced material came from PBMCs. Receptors originate from a man in his sixties in good health.

V and J are TRBV27 and TRBJ1-1; D gene unclear. V gave up 7 bases and J gave up 6 bases, with 12 bases separating them. Per germline, CDR1 MNHEY and CDR2 SMNVEV (reference sequence). This CDR3 spans 12 amino acids. CDR3 sequence (DNA): TGTGCCAGCATTTCATCGTACTCTGAAGCTTTCTTT. This encodes CASISSYSEAFF.

Many counts were recorded for this clonotype. Germline and junction disagree at one end, which may indicate a read error. V and J are TRBV20-1 and TRBJ2-2; D possibly matches TRBD1 or TRBD2 (5 bases each). The CDR3 contains 14 residues. From germline, CDR1 is DFQATT and CDR2 SNEGSKA (reference sequence). For the CDR3, the DNA is TGCAGTGCCAGAGGGGCGTTGGGGACCGGGGAGCTGTTTTTT. Translating it yields CSARGALGTGELFF.

The V call is TRBV9, the J call TRBJ2-1; TRBD2 agrees at 8 bases. V dropped 4 bases and J dropped 3; count of bases not matched to a gene: 6. The CDR3 loop spans 15 amino acids. Per the germline V gene, CDR1 is SGDLS and CDR2 is YYNGEE. The CDR3 nucleotides read TGTGCCAGCAGCCGCACTAGCGGCCTCTACAATGAGCAGTTCTTC. Amino acids: CASSRTSGLYNEQFF.

V is TRBV5-1 and J is TRBJ2-3; possibly TRBD2 for D (6 bases). The length of the CDR3 is 15 residues. V was cut by 4 bases and J by 5 bases, with 17 bases left in between. Germline V gives CDR1 SGHRS, CDR2 YFSETQ. CDR3 DNA sequence: TGCGCCAGCAGCAGGATCGGGGGTGTGTTAGATACGCAGTATTTT. Encoded protein: CASSRIGGVLDTQYF.

This clonotype was picked up many times. The chain combines TRBV12-3 or TRBV12-4 with TRBJ2-2; D is possibly TRBD1 or TRBD2 (6 bases each). The V and J ends lost 8 bases and 0 bases respectively, with 13 bases between them. This CDR3 is 15 amino acids long. The CDR3 region has the DNA TGTGCCAGCGCGATCGGGGGCCCGAACACCGGGGAGCTGTTTTTT. Translated, it gives CASAIGGPNTGELFF.

The sample holds many counts of this clonotype. The rearrangement uses TRBV6-6 and TRBJ1-5, with 9 bases matching TRBD1. Germline-derived CDR1 and CDR2 are MNHNY and SVGAGI (reference sequence). The CDR3 runs 16 residues. V shed 6 bases, J shed 1 base, and the junction held 7 bases outside the gene matches. Written as DNA, the CDR3 is TGTGCCAGCAGGGACAGGGGTCTCATAAGCAATCAGCCCCAGCATTTT. It is translated as CASRDRGLISNQPQHF.

The chain joins TRBV19 to TRBJ1-1; 7 positions agree with TRBD1. This CDR3 has 15 amino acids. CDR1 is LNHDA and CDR2 is SQIVND in the germline V gene (reference sequence). V was pared by 10 bases and J by 1 base, with 12 bases of the junction left unmatched. CDR3 sequence (DNA): TGTGCCACCAACGAGCCGGACAGGCCGAACACTGAAGCTTTCTTT. Translated: CATNEPDRPNTEAFF.

This clonotype was seen at least ten times. The chain has TRBV5-1 and TRBJ2-5; D gene uncertain. The CDR3 is 13 amino acids. With 0 bases removed from V and 0 bases from J, the gap between germline ends came to 3 bases. Germline loops: CDR1 SGHRS, CDR2 YFSETQ. The CDR3 region is CASSLGDQETQYF. CDR3 in DNA: TGCGCCAGCAGCTTGGGGGACCAAGAGACCCAGTACTTC.

The gene calls are TRBV29-1 and TRBJ2-3; tentatively, D is TRBD2 (5 bases). V was cut by 3 bases and J by 5 bases, with 12 bases left in between. This CDR3 has 13 residues. Germline V gene lookup returns CDR1 SQVTM and CDR2 ANQGSEA. The CDR3 bases are TGCAGCGTTGATGACCGGGAAATAGATACGCAGTATTTT. Translating it yields CSVDDREIDTQYF.

This clonotype occurred many times. V gene TRBV10-3 combines with J gene TRBJ2-7, with 7 nucleotides matching TRBD2. The CDR3 loop spans 15 amino acids. Germline-derived CDR1 and CDR2 are ENHRY and SYGVKD. V lost 1 base and J lost 1; bases outside the gene matches: 4. The DNA of the CDR3 is TGTGCCATCAGTGAGTTAATAGCGGGTTCCTACGAGCAGTACTTC. Amino acid sequence: CAISELIAGSYEQYF.

Ten or more counts support this clonotype. The chain links TRBV29-1 to TRBJ1-6, with TRBD1 matching 8 bases. The J segment lost 7 bases and the V segment lost 7 bases, leaving 3 bases of the junction unmatched. Per germline, CDR1 SQVTM and CDR2 ANQGSEA. CDR3 length equals 12 residues. CDR3 sequence (DNA): TGCAGCGCAAGACAGGGGAATTCACCCCTCCACTTT. This encodes CSARQGNSPLHF.